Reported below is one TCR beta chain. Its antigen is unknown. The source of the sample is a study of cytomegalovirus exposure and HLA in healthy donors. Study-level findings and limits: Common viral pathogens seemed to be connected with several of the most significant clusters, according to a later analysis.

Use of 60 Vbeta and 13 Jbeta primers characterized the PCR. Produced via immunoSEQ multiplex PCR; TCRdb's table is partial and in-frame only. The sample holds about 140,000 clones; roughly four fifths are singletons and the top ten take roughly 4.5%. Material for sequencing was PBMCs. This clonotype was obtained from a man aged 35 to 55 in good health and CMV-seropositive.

The CDR3 DNA reads as TGTGCCAGCAGCACCGGACAGGGGTACTATGGCTACACCTTC. Translating gives CASSTGQGYYGYTF. This chain links TRBV5-6 with TRBJ1-2; TRBD1 matches 9 bases. The V gene end was trimmed by 4 bases and the J gene end by 3 bases; junction bases not matched to a gene: 4. Germline assignment: CDR1 SGHDT and CDR2 YYEEEE. The CDR3 covers 14 residues.